The 9 T cell receptor beta chains below come from one sample, sequenced in a study of cytomegalovirus exposure and HLA in healthy donors. A multiplex PCR was run with 60 Vbeta primers and 13 Jbeta primers. The assay was immunoSEQ multiplex PCR, and TCRdb's table has in-frame clones only and misses some. Among roughly 190,000 clones listed, approximately 88% were seen once. Sequencing input: PBMCs. These receptors came from a woman aged 50 to 65 in good health and CMV-seropositive.

This clone has a single count. The genes are TRBV4-2 and TRBJ2-1; D not certain. Trimming took off 1 base at V and 6 bases at J, with 4 bases between the two ends. The CDR3 is made up of 12 amino acids. From germline, CDR1 is LGHNA and CDR2 YNFKEQ. The chain's CDR3 is CASSQVSNEQFF. The CDR3 DNA reads TGTGCCAGCAGCCAAGTATCCAATGAGCAGTTCTTC.

This clone appeared a single time. The rearrangement links TRBV19 to TRBJ1-5; D is unresolved. The ends were cut back, 3 bases at V and 3 bases at J, with 6 bases in the middle. Germline V lookup: CDR1 LNHDA, CDR2 SQIVND (reference sequence). The CDR3 consists of 13 residues. CDR3 loop: CASSIEANQPQHF. The CDR3 region has the DNA TGTGCCAGTAGTATCGAGGCCAATCAGCCCCAGCATTTT.

The rearrangement joins TRBV6-5 to TRBJ1-2, with no clear D. The CDR3 runs 13 residues. V was trimmed by 0 bases and J by 7 bases, leaving 9 bases between them. Germline-derived CDR1 and CDR2 are MNHEY and SVGAGI. CDR3 bases: TGTGCCAGCAGTTACTCTTTAACAGTTGGCTACACCTTC. Translated: CASSYSLTVGYTF.

This chain links TRBV28 with TRBJ1-4; perhaps TRBD1 as D (5 bases). The V gene lost 3 bases and the J gene lost 4 bases, with 15 bases spanning the gap. This CDR3 is 16 amino acids long. The V gene's germline CDR1 is MDHEN and CDR2 SYDVKM. This CDR3 is CASSLFQGTGNEKLFF. DNA of the CDR3: TGTGCCAGCAGTTTGTTTCAGGGCACTGGTAATGAAAAACTGTTTTTT.

The chain has TRBV28 and TRBJ2-5; TRBD1 might be the D (6 bases). Trimming cost V 4 bases and J 1 base, with 13 bases left between them. The CDR3 runs to 15 residues. Germline lookup yields CDR1 MDHEN and CDR2 SYDVKM. In DNA form, the CDR3 reads TGTGCCAGCAGTTCCACAGGGTGGGCCCAAGAGACCCAGTACTTC. Protein product: CASSSTGWAQETQYF.

This chain uses TRBV27 with TRBJ2-7, with 8 bases lining up with TRBD1. There are 16 residues in the CDR3. V dropped 2 bases and J dropped 5; count of bases not matched to a gene: 11. Germline V gives CDR1 MNHEY, CDR2 SMNVEV (reference sequence). Here the CDR3 DNA reads TGTGCCAGCAGTTTACGTTCCCAGGGGGCGCCCCACGAGCAGTACTTC. This translates into CASSLRSQGAPHEQYF.

The gene calls are TRBV6-5 and TRBJ2-5, with 7 bases aligning to TRBD1. V was clipped by 5 bases and J by 2 bases; unmatched bases: 8. The germline CDR1 and CDR2 sequences are MNHEY and SVGAGI. The CDR3 covers 15 residues. CDR3 DNA: TGTGCCAGCAGTCCCTCGGACAGGAGGCAAGAGACCCAGTACTTC. As protein: CASSPSDRRQETQYF.

J is TRBJ2-5 and V is TRBV4-1; 8 bases are a match to TRBD2. This CDR3 is 15 amino acids long. Germline CDR1 MGHRA, CDR2 YSYEKL. Trimming took 1 base from V and 7 from J; bases not matched to a gene: 8. CDR3 sequence (DNA): TGCGCCAGCAGCCAAGGGGGGACTAGGGCGGTGACCCAGTACTTC. Protein: CASSQGGTRAVTQYF.

This rearrangement joins TRBV29-1 to TRBJ1-2; a possible D gene is TRBD1 (6 bases). This CDR3 region has 13 residues. CDR1 SQVTM and CDR2 ANQGSEA come from the germline V gene. V shed 8 bases and J shed 8 bases, with 21 bases lying between them. CDR3 DNA sequence: TGCAGCACAGACACACAGGGATTCGGAGGCTACACCTTC. It encodes CSTDTQGFGGYTF.